This paragraph reports one T cell receptor beta chain. The data are from a study of CD8 T cells in Susac syndrome. After extraction with the RNeasy kit, roughly 0.5 to 1 ug of the RNA was reverse transcribed using random hexamers. TCRdb analysed the immunoSEQ multiplex PCR reads with MiXCR anew, one entry per CDR3 protein. The sample shows approximately 130,000 distinct CDR3 sequences, around nine tenths of them seen only once. This CDR3 contains 14 residues. Germline V gene lookup returns CDR1 SGHNT and CDR2 YYREEE (reference sequence). J lost 2 bases, V lost 4 bases, and 4 bases had no gene match. Sequencing used CD8+ T cells from PBMCs. V and J are TRBV5-4 and TRBJ2-7; 9 bases map to TRBD2. This TCR came from a human donor with multiple sclerosis. The CDR3 DNA sequence: TGTGCCAGCAGCGGGGTAGCGGGGGCCTACGAGCAGTACTTC. This encodes CASSGVAGAYEQYF.